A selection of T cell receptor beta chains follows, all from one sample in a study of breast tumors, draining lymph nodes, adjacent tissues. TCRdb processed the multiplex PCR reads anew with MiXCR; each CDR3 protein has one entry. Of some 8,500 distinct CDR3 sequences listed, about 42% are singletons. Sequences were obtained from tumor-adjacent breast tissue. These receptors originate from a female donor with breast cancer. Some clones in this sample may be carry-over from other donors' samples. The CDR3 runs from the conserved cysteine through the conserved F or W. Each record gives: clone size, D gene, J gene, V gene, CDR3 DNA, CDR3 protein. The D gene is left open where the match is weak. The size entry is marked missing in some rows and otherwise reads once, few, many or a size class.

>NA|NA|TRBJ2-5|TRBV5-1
TGCGCCAGCAGCTTGGCCCTCCAGGGGAATTCACCCCACCTGGAGACCCAGTACTTC
CASSLALQGNSPHLETQYF
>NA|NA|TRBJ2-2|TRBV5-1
TGCGCCAGCAGATCCCACACCGGGGAGCTGTTTTTT
CASRSHTGELFF
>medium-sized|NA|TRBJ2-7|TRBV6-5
TGTGCCAGCAGTTACCCCCAGGGGGGGCACTACGAGCAGTACTTC
CASSYPQGGHYEQYF
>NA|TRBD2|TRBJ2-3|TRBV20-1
TGCAGTGCCCAGGGACTAGCGGGAGTGAACACAGATACGCAGTATTTT
CSAQGLAGVNTDTQYF
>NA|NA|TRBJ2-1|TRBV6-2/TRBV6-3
TGTGCCAGCAGTGAGGCTTACAATGAGCAGTTCTTC
CASSEAYNEQFF
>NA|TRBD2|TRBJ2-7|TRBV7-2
TGTGCCAGCAGCATGGCGGGAGGGCCTCAGGAGCAGTACTTC
CASSMAGGPQEQYF
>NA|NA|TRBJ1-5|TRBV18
TGTGCCAGCTCACCACCGGGGGGGCCCAATCAGCCCCAGCCCTTT
CASSPPGGPNQPQPF
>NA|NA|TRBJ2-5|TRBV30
TGTGCCTGGAGTGTAGGGACCCAGTACTTC
CAWSVGTQYF
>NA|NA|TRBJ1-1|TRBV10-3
TGTGCCATCAGGGCAGCAAACACTGAAGCTTTCTTT
CAIRAANTEAFF
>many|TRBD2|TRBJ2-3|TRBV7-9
TGTGCCAGCAGCCGATCTAGCGGGACCACAGATACGCAGTATTTT
CASSRSSGTTDTQYF
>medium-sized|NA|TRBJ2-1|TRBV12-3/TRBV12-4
TGTGCCAGCAGCACCAGGGAAGGGGACTACAATGAGCAGTTCTTC
CASSTREGDYNEQFF
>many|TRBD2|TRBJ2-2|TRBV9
TGTGCCAGCAGCGTAGCTCGGGCTAGCGGGACGAACACCGGGGAGCTGTTTTTT
CASSVARASGTNTGELFF
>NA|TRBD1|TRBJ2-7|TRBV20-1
TGCAGTGCCAGGCGACAGGGATGCGAGCAGTACTTC
CSARRQGCEQYF
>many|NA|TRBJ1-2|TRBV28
TGTGCCACCAACCCCCCTCCCAATGGCTACACCTTC
CATNPPPNGYTF
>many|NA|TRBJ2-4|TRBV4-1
TGCGCCAGCAGCCCGCGTCAAGTTCTTGAGGCCAAAAACATTCAGTACTTC
CASSPRQVLEAKNIQYF
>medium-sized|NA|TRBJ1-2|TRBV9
TGTGCCAGCAGCGACAGGGTTGGCTACACCTTC
CASSDRVGYTF
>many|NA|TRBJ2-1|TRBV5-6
TGTGCCAGCAGCACGACCCGAGTCTCCTACAATGAGCAGTTCTTC
CASSTTRVSYNEQFF
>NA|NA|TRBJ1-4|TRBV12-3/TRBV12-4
TGTGCCACCCAAGCTAGAGTTGCAACTAATGAAAAACTGTTTTTT
CATQARVATNEKLFF
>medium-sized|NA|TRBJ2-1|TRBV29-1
TGCAGCGTTGACCGTCCAAGGCGGTACAATGAGCAGTTCTTC
CSVDRPRRYNEQFF
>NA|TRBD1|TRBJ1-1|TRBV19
TGTGCCAGTAGCATACAGGGGGTGACCACTGAAGCTTTCTTT
CASSIQGVTTEAFF